At least ten counts were recorded for the clone carrying this T cell receptor beta chain. Its antigen remains unidentified. Together with thyroid ultrasound, orbital computed tomography, serum thyroxine and TRAb, clinical symptoms were used for diagnoses. Over 9 ml of fresh peripheral blood supplied the PBMCs. This sample is drawn from a study of T cells in Graves' hyperthyroidism and ophthalmopathy. Study background: Pretreatment peripheral blood was obtained at initial diagnosis.

Study-level findings and limits: Clonotypes that were expanded in thyroid above 0.001 mostly appeared in blood too.

RNA transcripts provided the source from which TCR beta CDR3 regions were amplified. HTBI primers drove first-round RT-PCR of the TCR CDR3. Via MiXCR, TCRdb re-called the multiplex PCR reads, giving one row per CDR3 protein. Altogether 550,000 to 700,000 distinct CDR3 sequences are present, about 15% being singletons, with the ten largest covering 3.5% to 4.5%. The source of this sequence is a woman between 40 and 55 years old with Graves' ophthalmopathy. The sequencing sample was made of blood.

The CDR3 loop reads CASSGRSMNTEAFF. CDR3 coding DNA: TGTGCCAGCAGTGGCCGGAGCATGAACACTGAAGCTTTCTTT. The rearrangement uses TRBV2 and TRBJ1-1; D uncertain. The CDR3 is made up of 14 amino acids. Germline assignment: CDR1 SNHLY and CDR2 FYNNEI. The V and J ends lost 4 bases and 0 bases respectively, with 9 bases between them. Supplemented by reference TRBV2 and TRBJ1-1, the full variable domain reads EPEVTQTPSHQVTQMGQEVILRCVPISNHLYFYWYRQILGQKVEFLVSFYNNEISEKSEIFDDQFSVERPDGSNFTLKIRSTKLEDSAMYFCASSGRSMNTEAFFGQGTRLTVV.